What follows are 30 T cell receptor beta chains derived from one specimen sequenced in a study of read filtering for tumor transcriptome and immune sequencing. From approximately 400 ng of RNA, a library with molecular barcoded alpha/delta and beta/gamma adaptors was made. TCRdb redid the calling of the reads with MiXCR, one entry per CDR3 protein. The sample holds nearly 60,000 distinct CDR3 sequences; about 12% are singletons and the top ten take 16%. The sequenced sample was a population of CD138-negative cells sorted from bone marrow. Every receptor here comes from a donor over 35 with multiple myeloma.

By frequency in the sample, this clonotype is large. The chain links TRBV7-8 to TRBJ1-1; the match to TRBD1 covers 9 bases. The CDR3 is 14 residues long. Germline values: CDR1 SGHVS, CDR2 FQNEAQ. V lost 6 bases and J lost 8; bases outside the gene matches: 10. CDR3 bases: TGTGCCAGCAGTTTACCGGGACAGGGTCGGGAAGCTTTCTTT. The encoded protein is CASSLPGQGREAFF. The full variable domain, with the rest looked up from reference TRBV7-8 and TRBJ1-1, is GAGVSQSPRYKVAKRGQDVALRCDPISGHVSLFWYQQALGQGPEFLTYFQNEAQLDKSGLPSDRFFAERPEGSVSTLKIQRTQQEDSAVYLCASSLPGQGREAFFGQGTRLTVV.

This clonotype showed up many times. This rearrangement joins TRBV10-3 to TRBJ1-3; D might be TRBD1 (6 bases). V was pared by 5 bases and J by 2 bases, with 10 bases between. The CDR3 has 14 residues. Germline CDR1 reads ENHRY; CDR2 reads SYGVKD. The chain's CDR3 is CAISLGTTGNTIYF. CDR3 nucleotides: TGTGCCATCAGTCTCGGGACAACTGGAAACACCATATATTTT.

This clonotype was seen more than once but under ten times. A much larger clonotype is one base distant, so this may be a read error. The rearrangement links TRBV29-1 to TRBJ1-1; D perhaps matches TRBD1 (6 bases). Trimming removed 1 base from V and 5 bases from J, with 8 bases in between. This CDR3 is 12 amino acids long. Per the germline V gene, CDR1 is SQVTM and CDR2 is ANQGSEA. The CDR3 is CSVEGGGTEAFF. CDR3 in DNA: TGCAGCGTTGAAGGAGGGGGGACTGAAGCTTTCTTT.

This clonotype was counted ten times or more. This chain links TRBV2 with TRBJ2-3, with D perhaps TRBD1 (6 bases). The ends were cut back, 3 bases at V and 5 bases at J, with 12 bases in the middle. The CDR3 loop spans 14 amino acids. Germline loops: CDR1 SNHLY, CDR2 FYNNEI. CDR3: CASSDQGRGDTQYF. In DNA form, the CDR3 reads TGTGCCAGCAGTGATCAGGGGCGAGGAGATACGCAGTATTTT.

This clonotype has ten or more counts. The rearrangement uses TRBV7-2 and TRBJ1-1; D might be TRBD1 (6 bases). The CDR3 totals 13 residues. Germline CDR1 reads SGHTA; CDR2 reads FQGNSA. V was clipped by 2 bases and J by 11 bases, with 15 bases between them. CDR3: CASSLLRAGDAFF. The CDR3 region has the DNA TGTGCCAGCAGCTTACTTAGGGCAGGGGACGCTTTCTTT.

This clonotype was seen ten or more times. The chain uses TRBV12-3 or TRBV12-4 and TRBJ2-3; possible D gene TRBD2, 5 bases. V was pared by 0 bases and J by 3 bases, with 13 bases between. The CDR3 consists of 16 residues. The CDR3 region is CASSLARLAETDTQYF. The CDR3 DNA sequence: TGTGCCAGCAGTTTAGCGCGGCTAGCTGAGACAGATACGCAGTATTTT.

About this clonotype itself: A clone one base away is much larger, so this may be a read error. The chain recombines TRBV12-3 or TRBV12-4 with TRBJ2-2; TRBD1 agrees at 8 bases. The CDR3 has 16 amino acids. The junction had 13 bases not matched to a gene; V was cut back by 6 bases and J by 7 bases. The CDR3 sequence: CASSLWDRSGGGELFF. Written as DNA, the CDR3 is TGTGCCAGCAGCCTCTGGGACAGGTCAGGTGGCGGGGAGCTGTTTTTT.

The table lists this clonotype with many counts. CDR3 amino acids: CSARKAFEAFF. In DNA, the CDR3 is TGCAGTGCTAGAAAGGCTTTTGAAGCTTTCTTT. This chain connects TRBV20-1 to TRBJ1-1; D is unclear. The ends were cut back, 2 bases at V and 7 bases at J, with 8 bases in the middle. Germline V gene data show CDR1 as DFQATT and CDR2 as SNEGSKA (reference sequence). CDR3 length: 11 amino acids.

The CDR3 DNA sequence: TGCAGTGCTAGAGTCCCGGCGGGGGAGACCCAGTACTTC. Its protein is CSARVPAGETQYF. The chain joins TRBV20-1 to TRBJ2-5, with a weak D call TRBD2 (6 bases). The CDR3 contains 13 residues. Germline CDR1 and CDR2: DFQATT and SNEGSKA (reference sequence). Trimming removed 1 base from V and 5 bases from J, with 11 bases in between.

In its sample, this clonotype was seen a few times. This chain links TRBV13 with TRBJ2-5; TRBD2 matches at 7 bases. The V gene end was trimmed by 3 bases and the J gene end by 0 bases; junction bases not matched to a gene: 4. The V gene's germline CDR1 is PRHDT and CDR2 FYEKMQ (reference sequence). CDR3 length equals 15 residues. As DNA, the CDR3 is TGTGCCAGCAGCTTGGGGGGGACTTACCAAGAGACCCAGTACTTC. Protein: CASSLGGTYQETQYF. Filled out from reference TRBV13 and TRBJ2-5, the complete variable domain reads AAGVIQSPRHLIKEKRETATLKCYPIPRHDTVYWYQQGPGQDPQFLISFYEKMQSDKGSIPDRFSAQQFSDYHSELNMSSLELGDSALYFCASSLGGTYQETQYFGPGTRLLVL.

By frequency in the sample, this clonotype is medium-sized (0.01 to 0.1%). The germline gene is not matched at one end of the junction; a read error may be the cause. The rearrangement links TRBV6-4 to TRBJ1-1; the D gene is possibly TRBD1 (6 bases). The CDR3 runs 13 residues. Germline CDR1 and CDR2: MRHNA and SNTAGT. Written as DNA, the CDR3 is TGTGCCAGCAGTGACTCGGGGGGCCCCCTCGTATTTTTT. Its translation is CASSDSGGPLVFF.

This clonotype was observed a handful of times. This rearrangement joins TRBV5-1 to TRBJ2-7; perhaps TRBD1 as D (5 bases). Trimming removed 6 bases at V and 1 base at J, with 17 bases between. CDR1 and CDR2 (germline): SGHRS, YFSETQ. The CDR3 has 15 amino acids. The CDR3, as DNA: TGCGCCAGCACCCCTAAGACAGCGTCATCCTACGAGCAGTACTTC. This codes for CASTPKTASSYEQYF.

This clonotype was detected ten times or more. In nucleotides, the CDR3 is TGTGCCATCAGTGAGTCTATTCTTCCCCGGACTAACTATGGCTACACCTTC. Translating gives CAISESILPRTNYGYTF. The chain has TRBV10-3 and TRBJ1-2; D gene uncertain. V shed 0 bases and J shed 0 bases, with 14 bases lying between them. Germline V gives CDR1 ENHRY, CDR2 SYGVKD. The CDR3 is 17 residues long.

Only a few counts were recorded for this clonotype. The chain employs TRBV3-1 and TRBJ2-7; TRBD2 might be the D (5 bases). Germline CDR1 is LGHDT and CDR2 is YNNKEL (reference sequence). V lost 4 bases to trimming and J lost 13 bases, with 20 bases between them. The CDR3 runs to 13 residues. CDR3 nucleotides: TGTGCCAGCAGCCGAAGACCGGGCCTCGGAGGATACTTC. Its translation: CASSRRPGLGGYF.

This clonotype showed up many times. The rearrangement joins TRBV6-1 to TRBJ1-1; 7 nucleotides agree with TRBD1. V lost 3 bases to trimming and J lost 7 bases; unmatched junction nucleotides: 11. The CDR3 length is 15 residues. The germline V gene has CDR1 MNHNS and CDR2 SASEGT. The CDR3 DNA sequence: TGTGCCAGCAGTGAGGGGGACAGAACAGGAAATGAAGCTTTCTTT. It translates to CASSEGDRTGNEAFF.

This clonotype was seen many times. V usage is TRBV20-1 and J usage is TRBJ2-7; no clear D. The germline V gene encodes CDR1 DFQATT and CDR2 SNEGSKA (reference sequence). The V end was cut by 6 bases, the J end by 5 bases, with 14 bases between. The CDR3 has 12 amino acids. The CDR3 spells CSAEPHGNEQYF. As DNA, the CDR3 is TGCAGTGCAGAACCACACGGAAACGAGCAGTACTTC.

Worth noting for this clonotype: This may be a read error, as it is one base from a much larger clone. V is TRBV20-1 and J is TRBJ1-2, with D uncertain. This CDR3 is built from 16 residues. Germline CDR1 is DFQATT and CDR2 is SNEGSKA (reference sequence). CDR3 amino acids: CSARDRERASNHGYTF. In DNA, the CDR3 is TGCAGTGCTAGAGATAGAGAAAGAGCTTCTAACCATGGCTACACCTTC.

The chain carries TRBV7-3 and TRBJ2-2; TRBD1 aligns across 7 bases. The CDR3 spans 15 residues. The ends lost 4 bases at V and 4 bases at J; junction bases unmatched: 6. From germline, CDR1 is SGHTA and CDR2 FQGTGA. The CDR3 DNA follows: TGTGCCAGCAGCTCTGACAGGGAGCCCACCGGGGAGCTGTTTTTT. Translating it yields CASSSDREPTGELFF.

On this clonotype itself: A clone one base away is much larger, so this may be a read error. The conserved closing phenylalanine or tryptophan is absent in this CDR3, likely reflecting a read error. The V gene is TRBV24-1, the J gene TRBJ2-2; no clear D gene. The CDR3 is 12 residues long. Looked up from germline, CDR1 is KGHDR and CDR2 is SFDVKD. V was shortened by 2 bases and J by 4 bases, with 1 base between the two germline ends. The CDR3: CATSDSTGELFS. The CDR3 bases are TGTGCCACCAGTGATTCCACCGGGGAGCTGTTTTCT.

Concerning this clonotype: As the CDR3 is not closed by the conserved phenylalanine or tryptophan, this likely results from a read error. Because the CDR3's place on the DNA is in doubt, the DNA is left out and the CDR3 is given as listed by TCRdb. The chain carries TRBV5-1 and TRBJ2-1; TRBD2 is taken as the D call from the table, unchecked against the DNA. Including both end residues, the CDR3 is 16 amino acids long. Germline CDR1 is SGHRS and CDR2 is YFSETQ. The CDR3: CASSPRGLTTYNEQIY.

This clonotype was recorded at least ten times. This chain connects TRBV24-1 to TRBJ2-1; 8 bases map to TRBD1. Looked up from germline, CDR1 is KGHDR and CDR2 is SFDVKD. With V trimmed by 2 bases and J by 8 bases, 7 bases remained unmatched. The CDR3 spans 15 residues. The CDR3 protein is CATSDSGTGGYEQFF. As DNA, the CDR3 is TGTGCCACCAGTGATTCTGGGACAGGAGGGTATGAGCAGTTCTTC.

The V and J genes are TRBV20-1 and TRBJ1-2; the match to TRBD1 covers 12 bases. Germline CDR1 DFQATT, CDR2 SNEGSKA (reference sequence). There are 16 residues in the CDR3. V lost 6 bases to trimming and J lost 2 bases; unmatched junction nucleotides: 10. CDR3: CSAPQGTGGRNYGYTF. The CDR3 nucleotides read TGCAGTGCCCCCCAGGGGACAGGGGGCAGGAACTATGGCTACACCTTC.

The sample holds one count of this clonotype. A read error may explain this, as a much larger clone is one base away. CDR3 loop: CASSVTLTARAFF. In nucleotides, the CDR3 is TGTGCCAGCAGTGTTACACTGACCGCCCGGGCTTTCTTT. This chain uses TRBV6-2 or TRBV6-3 with TRBJ1-1; D gene ambiguous. V was cut by 5 bases and J by 11 bases, with 18 bases left in between. The CDR3 totals 13 residues. Germline CDR1 MNHEY, CDR2 SVGEGT.

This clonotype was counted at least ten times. The CDR3 loop reads CASSLKLESNQPQHF. In DNA form, the CDR3 reads TGTGCCAGCAGCTTGAAACTGGAGAGCAATCAGCCCCAGCATTTT. The V and J genes are TRBV7-2 and TRBJ1-5; D not resolved. Between the trimmed V and J ends, which lost 3 bases and 1 base, there was a span of 10 bases. This CDR3 contains 15 residues. From germline, CDR1 is SGHTA and CDR2 FQGNSA.

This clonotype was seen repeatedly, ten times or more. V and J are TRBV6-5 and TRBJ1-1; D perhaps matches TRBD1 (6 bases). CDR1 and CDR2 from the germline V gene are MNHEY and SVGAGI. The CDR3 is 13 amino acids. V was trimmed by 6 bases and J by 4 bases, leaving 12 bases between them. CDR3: CASRTTGFTEAFF. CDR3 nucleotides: TGTGCCAGCAGAACAACAGGGTTCACTGAAGCTTTCTTT.

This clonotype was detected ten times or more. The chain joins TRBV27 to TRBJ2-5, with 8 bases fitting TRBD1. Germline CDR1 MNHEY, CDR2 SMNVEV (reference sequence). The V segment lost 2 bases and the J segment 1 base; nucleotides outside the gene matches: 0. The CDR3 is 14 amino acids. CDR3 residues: CASSLGTGQETQYF. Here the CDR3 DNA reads TGTGCCAGCAGTTTAGGGACAGGCCAAGAGACCCAGTACTTC.

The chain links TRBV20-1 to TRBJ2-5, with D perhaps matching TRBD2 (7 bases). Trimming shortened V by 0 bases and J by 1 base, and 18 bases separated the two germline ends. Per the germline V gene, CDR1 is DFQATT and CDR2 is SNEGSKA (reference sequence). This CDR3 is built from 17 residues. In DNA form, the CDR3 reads TGCAGTGCTAGAGATTCGGGCAGGGGAGGGTCCCAAGAGACCCAGTACTTC. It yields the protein CSARDSGRGGSQETQYF.

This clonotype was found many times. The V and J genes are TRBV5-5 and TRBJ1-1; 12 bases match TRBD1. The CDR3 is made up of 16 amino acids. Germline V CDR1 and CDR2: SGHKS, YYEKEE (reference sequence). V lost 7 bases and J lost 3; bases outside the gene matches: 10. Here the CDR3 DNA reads TGTGCCAGCGTCCCGGGACAGGGGGCCATGGACACTGAAGCTTTCTTT. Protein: CASVPGQGAMDTEAFF.

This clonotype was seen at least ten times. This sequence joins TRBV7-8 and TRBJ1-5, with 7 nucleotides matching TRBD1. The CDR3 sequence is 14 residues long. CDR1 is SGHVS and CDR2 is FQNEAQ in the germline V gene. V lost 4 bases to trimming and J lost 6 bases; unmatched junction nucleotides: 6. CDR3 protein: CASSSLNRGQPQHF. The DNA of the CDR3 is TGTGCCAGCAGCTCCTTAAACAGGGGTCAGCCCCAGCATTTT.

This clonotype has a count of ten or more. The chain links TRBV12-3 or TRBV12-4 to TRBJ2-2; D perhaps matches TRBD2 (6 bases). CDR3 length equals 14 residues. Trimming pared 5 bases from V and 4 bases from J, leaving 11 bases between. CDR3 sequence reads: CASSTQGGTGELFF. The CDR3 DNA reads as TGTGCCAGCAGTACCCAGGGAGGCACCGGGGAGCTGTTTTTT.